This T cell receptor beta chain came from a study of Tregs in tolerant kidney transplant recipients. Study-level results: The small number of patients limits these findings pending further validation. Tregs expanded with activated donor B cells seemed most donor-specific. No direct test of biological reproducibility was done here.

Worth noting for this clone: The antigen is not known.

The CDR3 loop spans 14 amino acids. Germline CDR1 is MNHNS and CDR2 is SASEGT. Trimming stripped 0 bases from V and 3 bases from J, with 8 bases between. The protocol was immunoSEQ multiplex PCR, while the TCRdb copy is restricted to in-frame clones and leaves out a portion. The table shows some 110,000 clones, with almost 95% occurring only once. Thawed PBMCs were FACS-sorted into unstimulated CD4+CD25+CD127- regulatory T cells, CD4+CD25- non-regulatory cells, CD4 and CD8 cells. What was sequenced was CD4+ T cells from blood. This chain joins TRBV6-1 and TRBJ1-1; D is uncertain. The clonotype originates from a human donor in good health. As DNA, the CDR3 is TGTGCCAGCAGTGAAGCGCCTCCGTACACTGAAGCTTTCTTT. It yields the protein CASSEAPPYTEAFF.